This T cell receptor beta chain comes out of a study of beta chain features in type 1 diabetes. Turning to the study itself: Analysis included over 100,000,000 sorted cells drawn from all samples.

This CDR3 is built from 13 residues. The ends were cut back, 7 bases at V and 5 bases at J, with 12 bases in the middle. CDR1 and CDR2 (germline): SGHVS, FQNEAQ. Via the markers CD45RO/CCR7/CD25/CD127/CD95/CD27, stem cell-like memory, regulatory, central memory and naive CD4+ cells were sorted. Sorting gave populations that all exceeded 95% purity. Expressed TCRB transcripts were sequenced because the entire RNA isolate underwent reverse transcription. Sequenced by immunoSEQ multiplex PCR; TCRdb stores in-frame clones only, minus some. Of some 180,000 clones in the sample, around an eighth are singletons; the top ten hold 0.5% to 0.75%.

Sequencing used central memory CD4+ T cells from blood. The receptor was derived from a woman under 30 in good health. The V gene is TRBV7-8, the J gene TRBJ2-1; D might be TRBD2 (5 bases). This CDR3 is CASTELADNEQFF. Here the CDR3 DNA reads TGTGCCAGCACCGAGCTAGCCGACAATGAGCAGTTCTTC.